Listed here are 6 T cell receptor beta chains from one sample, sequenced in a study of control samples from healthy donors and cancer patients. Measured with immunoSEQ multiplex PCR; TCRdb has only the in-frame clones, and not every one. Of around 68,000 clones in the sample, 75% to 85% were seen once. Input material: blood. Every receptor here comes from a man between 60 and 70 years old in good health.

This chain uses TRBV28 with TRBJ1-3; D uncertain. The V gene lost 3 bases and the J gene lost 4 bases, with 19 bases spanning the gap. Germline CDR1 is MDHEN and CDR2 is SYDVKM. The length of the CDR3 is 17 residues. The CDR3 protein is CASSLPNTAGPGNTIYF. In nucleotides, the CDR3 is TGTGCCAGCAGTTTGCCCAATACGGCAGGTCCAGGAAACACCATATATTTT. The full variable domain, rest sourced from reference TRBV28 and TRBJ1-3, is DVKVTQSSRYLVKRTGEKVFLECVQDMDHENMFWYRQDPGLGLRLIYFSYDVKMKEKGDIPEGYSVSREKKERFSLILESASTNQTSMYLCASSLPNTAGPGNTIYFGEGSWLTVV.

This chain uses TRBV6-5 with TRBJ2-6; D ambiguous. CDR1 and CDR2 from the germline V gene are MNHEY and SVGAGI. The CDR3 has 15 residues. The V and J ends lost 8 bases and 0 bases respectively, with 11 bases between them. CDR3 protein: CASSGQTSGANVLTF. CDR3 coding DNA: TGTGCCAGCTCGGGCCAGACCTCTGGGGCCAACGTCCTGACTTTC.

The DNA for the CDR3 is TGCGCCAGCAGCCAAGGAGGTATTAGCGCGAGCTCCTACAATGAGCAGTTCTTC. As protein: CASSQGGISASSYNEQFF. The chain links TRBV4-3 to TRBJ2-1, with D possibly matching TRBD2 (5 bases). The germline V gene encodes CDR1 LGHNA and CDR2 YSLEER. The germline V and J ends were trimmed by 1 base and 0 bases, with 16 bases remaining between them. The length of the CDR3 is 18 residues.

The J gene is TRBJ2-1, the V gene TRBV7-9; tentatively, D is TRBD2 (5 bases). Germline V CDR1 and CDR2: SEHNR, FQNEAQ (reference sequence). The V and J ends lost 1 base and 4 bases respectively, with 11 bases between them. There are 15 residues in the CDR3. CDR3 in DNA: TGTGCCAGCAGCTTAGAGACTAACTTATACAATGAGCAGTTCTTC. Residues: CASSLETNLYNEQFF.

This clone was counted a single time. The V and J genes are TRBV25-1 and TRBJ1-2, with unresolved D. The CDR3 has 14 residues. Trimming cost V 10 bases and J 5 bases, with 20 bases left between them. The germline gives CDR1 MGHDK, CDR2 SYGVNS. The CDR3 region has the DNA TGTGCCACCTCTTCCTCCCTGGCTGGTTATGGCTACACCTTC. Protein: CATSSSLAGYGYTF.

The V and J genes are TRBV2 and TRBJ1-4; TRBD1 is a possible D gene (6 bases). The CDR3 is 14 amino acids. Looked up from germline, CDR1 is SNHLY and CDR2 is FYNNEI. V dropped 8 bases and J dropped 7 bases, with 17 bases sitting between them. CDR3 amino acids: CASSRDNGAEKLFF. In nucleotides, the CDR3 is TGTGCCAGCTCCCGGGACAACGGCGCTGAAAAACTGTTTTTT.